This TCR beta chain was recovered during a study of T cells in Graves' hyperthyroidism and ophthalmopathy. The CDR3 is 13 residues long. Trimming cost V 3 bases and J 3 bases, with 9 bases left between them. CDR1 and CDR2 (germline): LNHDA, SQIVND (reference sequence). RNA transcripts served as the template for amplifying TCR beta CDR3 regions. The TCR CDR3 first-round RT-PCR relied on the HTBI primer set. From the multiplex PCR reads, TCRdb called clonotypes with MiXCR, one entry per CDR3 protein. Of hundreds of thousands of distinct CDR3 sequences detected, more than 11% appear once; the ten largest clones hold roughly 5.5%. Diagnosis of hyperthyroidism was new in patients aged 18 to 65, and its duration was under 2 months. Lactation, pregnancy, other autoimmune disease or uncontrolled infection excluded patients. This blood was taken when hyperthyroidism was first diagnosed, before any ophthalmopathy symptoms existed.

General observations from the study: With a median lead of approximately six months before onset, the model predicted ophthalmopathy.

In its sample, this clonotype was seen a few times. As yet, its antigen is unknown. V gene TRBV19 combines with J gene TRBJ2-7; D is ambiguous. This TCR was sampled from a woman younger than 45 with Graves' hyperthyroidism that later progressed to Graves' ophthalmopathy. Material: blood. The CDR3, as DNA: TGTGCCAGTAGTATTACCCGGGTCTACGAGCAGTACTTC. Encoded protein: CASSITRVYEQYF.